Listed here are 17 T cell receptor beta chains from one sample, sequenced in a study of human T cells and chemical hapten exposure. TCRdb re-called the RACE reads with MiXCR, one entry per CDR3 protein. The sample has roughly 80,000 distinct CDR3 sequences, 12% to 15% seen once. Described time point: pre-sensitization, week 0. The treatment is: therapeutic diphenylcyclopropenone sensitization with weekly scalp DPC. The sequencing used whole blood, collected in connection with sensitization to the hapten diphenylcyclopropenone (DPC). The receptor set was obtained from a woman aged 45-59 years with alopecia areata. Some clones in this sample may be carry-over from other donors' samples.

The chain combines TRBV29-1 with TRBJ2-7; the match to TRBD1 covers 9 bases. V trimming: 7 bases; J trimming: 6 bases; junction bases outside the gene matches: 13. Germline V gene lookup returns CDR1 SQVTM and CDR2 ANQGSEA. There are 14 residues in the CDR3. This CDR3 reads CSGSTGTGLTEQYF. The CDR3 bases are TGCAGCGGATCCACCGGGACAGGGCTTACCGAGCAGTACTTC.

The rearrangement links TRBV6-4 to TRBJ1-6, with D possibly TRBD1 on 5 matching bases. The CDR3 has 14 residues. CDR1 and CDR2 from the germline V gene are MRHNA and SNTAGT. V was trimmed by 0 bases and J by 10 bases, leaving 10 bases between them. The CDR3 sequence: CASSDSTDGSPLHF. The CDR3 bases are TGTGCCAGCAGTGACTCGACAGACGGATCACCCCTCCACTTT.

This clonotype turned up a few times. The V gene is TRBV20-1, the J gene TRBJ2-1; 12 bases line up with TRBD2. The length of the CDR3 is 15 residues. The V and J ends lost 6 bases and 5 bases, in that order; junction bases with no gene match: 8. Germline V gene lookup returns CDR1 DFQATT and CDR2 SNEGSKA (reference sequence). The CDR3 protein is CSAVTSGSVDNEQFF. The CDR3 nucleotides are TGCAGTGCCGTGACTAGCGGGAGTGTAGACAATGAGCAGTTCTTC.

J is TRBJ1-4 and V is TRBV6-5; 7 nucleotides match TRBD1. V lost 5 bases and J lost 5; bases outside the gene matches: 8. From germline, CDR1 is MNHEY and CDR2 SVGAGI. CDR3 size: 15 residues. In nucleotides, the CDR3 is TGTGCCAGCAGTCCTTCAAGGGACAGAAATGAAAAACTGTTTTTT. It yields the protein CASSPSRDRNEKLFF.

This clonotype has just a few counts. The rearrangement joins TRBV5-1 to TRBJ2-1, with 9 bases lining up with TRBD1. CDR1 is SGHRS, CDR2 YFSETQ, per germline. The CDR3 contains 14 residues. Trimming took 3 bases from V and 9 from J; bases not matched to a gene: 7. CDR3 amino acids: CASSWGQGQGEQFF. The CDR3 DNA reads TGCGCCAGCAGCTGGGGACAGGGACAGGGTGAGCAGTTCTTC.

The V call is TRBV5-1, the J call TRBJ1-5; 7 bases are a match to TRBD1. This CDR3 has 14 residues. V lost 4 bases and J lost 7; bases outside the gene matches: 8. CDR1 SGHRS and CDR2 YFSETQ come from the germline V gene. The CDR3 spells CASSALQGSQPQHF. The CDR3 nucleotides are TGCGCCAGCAGCGCCCTACAGGGGAGCCAGCCCCAGCATTTT.

The chain carries TRBV7-9 and TRBJ2-7; 9 bases map to TRBD2. The ends lost 11 bases at V and 6 bases at J; junction bases unmatched: 26. CDR3 length: 18 residues. From germline, CDR1 is SEHNR and CDR2 FQNEAQ (reference sequence). The CDR3, as DNA: TGTGCCTCCAAAGCTATAGCTAGCGGGACCCGTTGGAGCAGCGAGCAGTACTTC. Amino acids: CASKAIASGTRWSSEQYF.

The chain employs TRBV5-5 and TRBJ2-1; TRBD2 agrees at 9 bases. V was pared by 7 bases and J by 9 bases, with 8 bases of the junction left unmatched. In germline, CDR1 is SGHKS, CDR2 YYEKEE (reference sequence). The CDR3 length is 13 residues. DNA of the CDR3: TGTGCCAGCGGGTTGCTAGCGGGAAGTGAGCAGTTCTTC. Protein sequence: CASGLLAGSEQFF.

The chain employs TRBV28 and TRBJ2-2; the D gene is possibly TRBD2 (5 bases). The CDR3 spans 13 residues. The ends were cut back, 2 bases at V and 7 bases at J, with 8 bases in the middle. Germline assignment: CDR1 MDHEN and CDR2 SYDVKM. The CDR3 DNA reads as TGTGCCAGCAGTTTAGACCGGGACGGGGAGCTGTTTTTT. Translation: CASSLDRDGELFF.

The V and J genes are TRBV11-2 and TRBJ2-3; D is possibly TRBD2 (5 bases). This CDR3 has 14 amino acids. Germline V gene lookup returns CDR1 SGHAT and CDR2 FQNNGV. V lost 5 bases, J lost 3 bases, and 12 bases lay in between. The CDR3 DNA reads as TGTGCCAGCAGCATGGCGGGTTTTACAGATACGCAGTATTTT. Residues: CASSMAGFTDTQYF.

V and J are TRBV7-2 and TRBJ2-7; 8 positions match TRBD2. Germline assignment: CDR1 SGHTA and CDR2 FQGNSA. The CDR3 covers 14 residues. Unmatched junction bases numbered 7, after V lost 3 bases and J lost 6 bases. This chain's CDR3 is CASSLGLAGGEQYF. CDR3 coding DNA: TGTGCCAGCAGCTTGGGTCTGGCGGGAGGCGAGCAGTACTTC.

The genes are TRBV15 and TRBJ2-1, with 9 bases identical to TRBD2. With V trimmed by 2 bases and J by 7 bases, 9 bases remained unmatched. The CDR3 is 16 amino acids. Per the germline V gene, CDR1 is LNHNV and CDR2 is YYDKDF (reference sequence). The CDR3 sequence is CATSRRTGLALNEQFF. As DNA, the CDR3 is TGTGCCACCAGCAGACGGACAGGACTAGCGCTTAATGAGCAGTTCTTC.

This rearrangement joins TRBV20-1 to TRBJ2-1, with 7 bases matching TRBD1. J was trimmed by 9 bases and V by 6 bases; bases with no gene match: 5. Germline CDR1 DFQATT, CDR2 SNEGSKA (reference sequence). This CDR3 has 11 amino acids. In DNA form, the CDR3 reads TGCAGTGCACTGACAGGGATTGAGCAGTTCTTC. Residues: CSALTGIEQFF.

The rearrangement links TRBV20-1 to TRBJ2-7; D remains ambiguous. This CDR3 is built from 13 residues. CDR1 is DFQATT and CDR2 is SNEGSKA in the germline V gene (reference sequence). Between the trimmed V and J ends, which lost 8 bases and 3 bases, there was a span of 17 bases. The CDR3 sequence: CSLPGPNNYEQYF. The DNA of the CDR3 is TGCAGTCTCCCCGGACCGAATAACTACGAGCAGTACTTC.

V and J are TRBV5-6 and TRBJ1-6; D remains unclear. Between the trimmed V and J ends, which lost 0 bases and 7 bases, there was a span of 8 bases. Per germline, CDR1 SGHDT and CDR2 YYEEEE. This CDR3 is built from 14 residues. CDR3 nucleotides: TGTGCCAGCAGCTTGGGAGGGTTCAATTCACCCCTCCACTTT. Translating it yields CASSLGGFNSPLHF.

This clonotype was seen a handful of times. The CDR3 DNA is TGTGCCAGTAGATATGGGACAGGGTGGTCCGAGAGCTCCTACAATGAGCAGTTCTTC. Translation: CASRYGTGWSESSYNEQFF. V is TRBV19 and J is TRBJ2-1, with TRBD1 matching over 9 bases. The germline V gene encodes CDR1 LNHDA and CDR2 SQIVND (reference sequence). After removal of 6 bases from V and 0 bases from J, the junction contained 15 bases not matched to a gene. CDR3 size: 19 residues.

This clonotype was counted only a few times. The genes are TRBV29-1 and TRBJ1-1; TRBD1 might be the D (6 bases). CDR1 and CDR2 from the germline V gene are SQVTM and ANQGSEA. V lost 7 bases and J 0 bases, leaving 12 bases between the germline ends. This CDR3 region has 13 residues. CDR3 residues: CSARDNLNTEAFF. CDR3 DNA sequence: TGCAGCGCCCGGGACAATTTGAACACTGAAGCTTTCTTT.